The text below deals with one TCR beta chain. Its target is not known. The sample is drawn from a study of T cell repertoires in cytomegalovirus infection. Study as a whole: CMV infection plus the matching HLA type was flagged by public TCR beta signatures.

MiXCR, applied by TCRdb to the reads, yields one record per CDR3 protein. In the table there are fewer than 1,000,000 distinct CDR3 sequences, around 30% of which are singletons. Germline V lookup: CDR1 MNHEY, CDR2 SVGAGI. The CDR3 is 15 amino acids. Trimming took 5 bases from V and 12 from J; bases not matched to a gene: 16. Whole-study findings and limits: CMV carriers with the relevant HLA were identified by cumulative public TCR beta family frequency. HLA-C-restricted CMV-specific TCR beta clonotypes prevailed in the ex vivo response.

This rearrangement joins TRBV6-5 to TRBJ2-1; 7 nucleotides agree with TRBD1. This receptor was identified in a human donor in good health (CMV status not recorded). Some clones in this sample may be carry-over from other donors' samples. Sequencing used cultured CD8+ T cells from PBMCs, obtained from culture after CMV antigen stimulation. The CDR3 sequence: CASSSDREPSMTQFF. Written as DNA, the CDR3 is TGTGCCAGCAGTAGCGACAGGGAACCCTCGATGACGCAGTTCTTC.